The 28 T cell receptor beta chains below were found in one sample sequenced in a study of vaccination effects on CD4 cells after COVID-19. The assay was immunoSEQ multiplex PCR, and TCRdb's table has in-frame clones only and misses some. Seen here are roughly 55,000 clones, roughly 78% observed once, and the top ten hold 2%. These receptors lack a known antigen. In the ViraFEST assay, antigen-specific CD4+ clonotypes were identified by expansion after peptide-pool stimulation. The culture ran for 10 days before CD4+ T cells were isolated. Participants were vaccinated with two doses of either the BNT162b2 or mRNA-1273 vaccine. Source: CD4+ T cells from PBMCs cultured with HCoV-OC43 spike peptides, taken after COVID-19 vaccination. Subset noted: HCoV-OC43 spike overlapping peptide pool stimulation. These receptors were collected from a human donor who received a COVID-19 vaccine.

The rearrangement uses TRBV9 and TRBJ1-1; D remains unclear. Germline CDR1 reads SGDLS; CDR2 reads YYNGEE. The V end lost 4 bases, the J end lost 1 base, and 11 bases lay between the germline ends. The CDR3 runs 14 residues. The CDR3: CASSPSIRNTEAFF. The DNA for the CDR3 is TGTGCCAGCAGCCCATCGATACGGAACACTGAAGCTTTCTTT.

The chain joins TRBV6-2 or TRBV6-3 to TRBJ2-1; TRBD2 agrees at 7 bases. The CDR3 extends over 15 amino acids. Germline values: CDR1 MNHEY, CDR2 SVGEGT. V was clipped by 2 bases and J by 9 bases; unmatched bases: 10. This chain's CDR3 is CASSYGRAVGGEQFF. The DNA for the CDR3 is TGTGCCAGCAGTTACGGGAGGGCCGTCGGGGGTGAGCAGTTCTTC.

V and J are TRBV2 and TRBJ2-3; 13 bases fit TRBD2. CDR1 is SNHLY and CDR2 is FYNNEI in the germline V gene. Trimming at V came to 6 bases and at J to 3 bases, leaving 15 bases not matched to a gene. This CDR3 has 19 residues. The CDR3 coding sequence is TGTGCCAGCAGATACCCTAGACTAGCGGGGGGCCGCGGAACAGATACGCAGTATTTT. This translates into CASRYPRLAGGRGTDTQYF.

The V call is TRBV5-1, the J call TRBJ2-4; 9 bases fit TRBD1. J gave up 3 bases and V 4 bases, and 14 bases lay outside the gene matches. Germline CDR1 reads SGHRS; CDR2 reads YFSETQ. This CDR3 has 18 amino acids. In nucleotides, the CDR3 is TGCGCCAGCAGCCCGGGGGAAGACAGGGGGGTGGGCAAAAACATTCAGTACTTC. It translates to CASSPGEDRGVGKNIQYF. The whole variable domain, filled in from reference TRBV5-1 and TRBJ2-4, reads KAGVTQTPRYLIKTRGQQVTLSCSPISGHRSVSWYQQTPGQGLQFLFEYFSETQRNKGNFPGRFSGRQFSNSRSEMNVSTLELGDSALYLCASSPGEDRGVGKNIQYFGAGTRLSVL.

The CDR3 reads CASSSQGNEQYV. The CDR3 DNA sequence: TGTGCCAGCAGTTCACAGGGTAACGAGCAGTACGTC. The V gene is TRBV6-6, the J gene TRBJ2-7, with TRBD1 as a possible D gene (6 bases). CDR3 length: 12 amino acids. Germline assignment: CDR1 MNHNY and CDR2 SVGAGI (reference sequence). Trimming left V 4 bases short and J 5 bases short, with 9 bases between.

The chain has TRBV5-8 and TRBJ2-3; D is possibly TRBD2 (6 bases). The germline V gene encodes CDR1 SGHTS and CDR2 YDEGEE. Trimming removed 7 bases at V and 0 bases at J, with 18 bases between. This CDR3 comprises 16 residues. The CDR3 DNA reads as TGTGCCAGCCCAACCCTAGCGCCAGAAAGCACAGATACGCAGTATTTT. It specifies CASPTLAPESTDTQYF.

The rearrangement uses TRBV19 and TRBJ1-3, with D perhaps matching TRBD1 (5 bases). The CDR3 has 14 amino acids. The V end lost 3 bases, the J end lost 2 bases, and 8 bases lay between the germline ends. Germline V gene sequence: CDR1 LNHDA, CDR2 SQIVND (reference sequence). For the CDR3, the DNA is TGTGCCAGTAGTATGTTGGGGGCTGGAAACACCATATATTTT. It encodes CASSMLGAGNTIYF.

This chain connects TRBV7-2 to TRBJ1-4; D is perhaps TRBD1 (5 bases). The V end lost 4 bases, the J end lost 5 bases, and 14 bases lay between the germline ends. CDR1 SGHTA and CDR2 FQGNSA come from the germline V gene. The CDR3 contains 15 residues. CDR3 sequence (DNA): TGTGCCAGCAGCTCCAAGGGACCGGGGAATGAAAAACTGTTTTTT. Residues: CASSSKGPGNEKLFF.

The V call is TRBV7-9, the J call TRBJ2-1; D is undetermined. V was trimmed by 5 bases and J by 5 bases, leaving 22 bases between them. Germline CDR1 SEHNR, CDR2 FQNEAQ (reference sequence). This CDR3 is built from 17 residues. The CDR3 loop is CASSQKFRLGLHNEQFF. The CDR3 nucleotides read TGTGCCAGCAGCCAAAAGTTCCGGCTCGGGCTACACAATGAGCAGTTCTTC.

The chain carries TRBV12-3 or TRBV12-4 and TRBJ2-3; 7 bases fit TRBD1. The CDR3 loop spans 13 amino acids. V shed 5 bases and J 9 bases; nucleotides not matched to a gene: 8. CDR3 in amino acids: CASSDDDRVTQYF. As DNA, the CDR3 is TGTGCCAGCAGTGATGATGACAGGGTCACGCAGTATTTT.

The gene calls are TRBV6-5 and TRBJ1-5; the match to TRBD1 covers 7 bases. Trimming took 6 bases from V and 4 from J; bases not matched to a gene: 0. CDR1 and CDR2 from the germline V gene are MNHEY and SVGAGI. The CDR3 is 12 amino acids. The CDR3 sequence is CASRTGNQPQHF. The CDR3 bases are TGTGCCAGCAGGACAGGGAATCAGCCCCAGCATTTT.

This chain links TRBV7-2 with TRBJ1-3; D not resolved. The V end lost 6 bases, the J end lost 4 bases, and 13 bases lay between the germline ends. CDR3 size: 14 residues. In germline, CDR1 is SGHTA, CDR2 FQGNSA. The DNA for the CDR3 is TGTGCCAGCAGAACTCCCTTGGTCGGAAACACCATATATTTT. This translates into CASRTPLVGNTIYF. The variable domain in full, completed from reference TRBV7-2 and TRBJ1-3, reads GAGVSQSPSNKVTEKGKDVELRCDPISGHTALYWYRQSLGQGLEFLIYFQGNSAPDKSGLPSDRFSAERTGGSVSTLTIQRTQQEDSAVYLCASRTPLVGNTIYFGEGSWLTVV.

The CDR3 DNA is TGCGCCAGCAGCCTCAGCCTTGGTCACACCATATATTTT. This codes for CASSLSLGHTIYF. This chain uses TRBV4-1 with TRBJ1-3; D remains ambiguous. The CDR3 runs 13 residues. V was trimmed by 4 bases and J by 8 bases, leaving 12 bases between them. Germline V gene sequence: CDR1 MGHRA, CDR2 YSYEKL.

The rearrangement links TRBV9 to TRBJ1-3, with D unresolved. Germline-derived CDR1 and CDR2 are SGDLS and YYNGEE. The CDR3 is 16 residues long. Trimming took off 0 bases at V and 0 bases at J, with 10 bases between the two ends. The chain's CDR3 is CASSVALASSGNTIYF. The CDR3 DNA reads as TGTGCCAGCAGCGTAGCTCTTGCCAGCTCTGGAAACACCATATATTTT.

V usage is TRBV5-6 and J usage is TRBJ2-2; 9 positions match TRBD1. Germline-derived CDR1 and CDR2 are SGHDT and YYEEEE. Trimming cost V 4 bases and J 3 bases; bases outside gene matches: 7. There are 16 residues in the CDR3. CDR3 region: CASSPGTGMYTGELFF. CDR3 DNA: TGTGCCAGCAGCCCGGGGACAGGGATGTACACCGGGGAGCTGTTTTTT.

This clone appeared a few times. The genes are TRBV9 and TRBJ2-7, with 12 positions matching TRBD2. From germline, CDR1 is SGDLS and CDR2 YYNGEE. V trimming: 4 bases; J trimming: 3 bases; junction bases outside the gene matches: 11. The length of the CDR3 is 17 residues. The CDR3 sequence is CASSLRGVLAGGYEQYV. The CDR3 DNA reads TGTGCCAGCAGCCTCAGAGGGGTACTAGCGGGAGGCTACGAGCAGTACGTC.

The genes are TRBV5-1 and TRBJ2-3, with 9 bases that match TRBD1. Losses at the gene ends were 4 bases for V and 4 bases for J; bases not matched to a gene: 10. Germline V gene sequence: CDR1 SGHRS, CDR2 YFSETQ. The length of the CDR3 is 16 residues. The CDR3 nucleotides read TGCGCCAGCAGCCCCATGACAGGGGGGGTAGCAGATACGCAGTATTTT. Protein sequence: CASSPMTGGVADTQYF.

The chain recombines TRBV4-3 with TRBJ2-1; D is possibly TRBD1 (5 bases). CDR3 length equals 15 residues. Germline values: CDR1 LGHNA, CDR2 YSLEER. With 0 bases removed from V and 7 bases from J, the gap between germline ends came to 13 bases. The CDR3 DNA reads TGCGCCAGCAGCCAAGAGGGCAGGGTCTATAATGAGCAGTTCTTC. The encoded protein is CASSQEGRVYNEQFF.

The chain has TRBV5-5 and TRBJ1-3, with 8 bases matching TRBD1. V shed 0 bases and J 2 bases; nucleotides not matched to a gene: 7. From germline, CDR1 is SGHKS and CDR2 YYEKEE (reference sequence). There are 17 residues in the CDR3. This CDR3 reads CASSLGQGRGTGNTIYF. The CDR3 DNA follows: TGTGCCAGCAGCTTGGGACAGGGGAGAGGAACTGGAAACACCATATATTTT. The variable domain in full, completed from reference TRBV5-5 and TRBJ1-3, reads DAGVTQSPTHLIKTRGQQVTLRCSPISGHKSVSWYQQVLGQGPQFIFQYYEKEERGRGNFPDRFSARQFPNYSSELNVNALLLGDSALYLCASSLGQGRGTGNTIYFGEGSWLTVV.

CDR3 sequence: CASSPGNSPLHF. The CDR3 DNA reads as TGTGCCAGCAGCCCAGGGAACTCACCCCTCCACTTT. The chain carries TRBV7-2 and TRBJ1-6, with D possibly TRBD1 on 5 matching bases. The germline CDR1 and CDR2 sequences are SGHTA and FQGNSA. V lost 5 bases to trimming and J lost 10 bases, with 9 bases between them. This CDR3 spans 12 amino acids.

The genes are TRBV14 and TRBJ1-1, with unresolved D. V was trimmed by 10 bases and J by 0 bases, leaving 18 bases between them. Germline CDR1 is SGHDN and CDR2 is FVKESK. CDR3 length equals 15 residues. This CDR3 reads CAISEWEYMNTEAFF. CDR3 nucleotides: TGTGCCATCTCAGAGTGGGAGTATATGAACACTGAAGCTTTCTTT.

The J gene is TRBJ2-1, the V gene TRBV27; TRBD2 might be the D (6 bases). The V and J ends lost 5 bases and 0 bases respectively, with 11 bases between them. This CDR3 has 15 amino acids. Germline CDR1 reads MNHEY; CDR2 reads SMNVEV (reference sequence). The CDR3 protein is CASSPRRDSYNEQFF. The CDR3 DNA sequence: TGTGCCAGCAGTCCGCGGCGGGACTCCTACAATGAGCAGTTCTTC.

This chain connects TRBV30 to TRBJ1-6; the match to TRBD1 covers 7 bases. With 6 bases clipped from V and 7 bases from J, the junction kept 9 bases outside the gene matches. CDR3 length: 14 amino acids. The germline gives CDR1 GTSNPN, CDR2 SVGIG (reference sequence). The CDR3 loop reads CACAPGQSNSPLHF. CDR3 DNA sequence: TGTGCCTGTGCACCGGGACAGTCAAATTCACCCCTCCACTTT.

This chain connects TRBV3-1 (or the pseudogene TRBV3-2) to TRBJ1-1, with D perhaps TRBD1 (5 bases). Germline lookup yields CDR1 LGHDT and CDR2 YNNKEL (reference sequence). Trimming removed 0 bases from V and 2 bases from J, with 13 bases in between. This CDR3 region has 16 residues. The CDR3 DNA sequence: TGTGCCAGCAGCCAAGAGGGGGACGGGGTAAACACTGAAGCTTTCTTT. Translation: CASSQEGDGVNTEAFF.

J is TRBJ2-5 and V is TRBV11-1; no definite D call. This CDR3 has 14 residues. Per the germline V gene, CDR1 is SGHAT and CDR2 is FQDESV (reference sequence). Trimming cost V 1 base and J 1 base, with 7 bases left between them. This chain's CDR3 is CASSLEQIQETQYF. The CDR3 DNA reads as TGTGCCAGCAGCTTAGAACAGATCCAAGAGACCCAGTACTTC.

The V gene is TRBV5-1, the J gene TRBJ1-2; D gene unclear. Trimming pared 0 bases from V and 8 bases from J, leaving 14 bases between. The CDR3 is 14 residues long. CDR1 SGHRS and CDR2 YFSETQ come from the germline V gene. The CDR3 bases are TGCGCCAGCAGCTTGGTGGTGGGAAACGTGGGCTACACCTTC. Its protein product is CASSLVVGNVGYTF.

This clone was counted only a few times. This chain uses TRBV10-3 with TRBJ1-5; 8 nucleotides align to TRBD1. V shed 6 bases, J shed 2 bases, and the junction held 6 bases outside the gene matches. This CDR3 is 15 amino acids long. Germline loops: CDR1 ENHRY, CDR2 SYGVKD. DNA for the CDR3: TGTGCCATCAGATCAGACAGGGGCGGCAATCAGCCCCAGCATTTT. Translating it yields CAIRSDRGGNQPQHF.

The rearrangement links TRBV19 to TRBJ2-5; 7 bases fit TRBD1. The CDR3 has 13 residues. After removal of 9 bases from V and 5 bases from J, the junction contained 9 bases not matched to a gene. Germline-derived CDR1 and CDR2 are LNHDA and SQIVND (reference sequence). CDR3 coding DNA: TGTGCCAGCCGAGAGGGGGCGAGGGAGACCCAGTACTTC. Protein product: CASREGARETQYF.